The present TCR beta chain was sequenced within a study of cytomegalovirus exposure and HLA in healthy donors. Germline V gene sequence: CDR1 MDHEN, CDR2 SYDVKM. Trimming removed 1 base from V and 6 bases from J, with 12 bases in between. The CDR3 has 14 residues. Whole-study results and caveats: Using a false discovery rate of 0.05, a later analysis showed that 16,951 TCR beta sequences were associated with HLA alleles. A later analysis appeared to link common viral pathogens to several of the most significant clusters. For presence/absence analyses, sequencing depth was assumed to be roughly uniform across donors.

About this clone itself: No antigen is known for it.

PCR employed 60 Vbeta and 13 Jbeta primers. Only in-frame clones appear in the TCRdb table, and some are missing; sequencing was by immunoSEQ multiplex PCR. Of around 150,000 clones listed, approximately 72% are singletons. Sequencing was done on a sample of PBMCs. V gene TRBV28 combines with J gene TRBJ1-2; a possible D gene is TRBD1 (5 bases). The clonotype was recovered from a man aged 45-60 years in good health and CMV-seronegative. The DNA of the CDR3 is TGTGCCAGCAGTTTATTGGTGGGGGGAAATGGCTACACCTTC. Its protein is CASSLLVGGNGYTF.